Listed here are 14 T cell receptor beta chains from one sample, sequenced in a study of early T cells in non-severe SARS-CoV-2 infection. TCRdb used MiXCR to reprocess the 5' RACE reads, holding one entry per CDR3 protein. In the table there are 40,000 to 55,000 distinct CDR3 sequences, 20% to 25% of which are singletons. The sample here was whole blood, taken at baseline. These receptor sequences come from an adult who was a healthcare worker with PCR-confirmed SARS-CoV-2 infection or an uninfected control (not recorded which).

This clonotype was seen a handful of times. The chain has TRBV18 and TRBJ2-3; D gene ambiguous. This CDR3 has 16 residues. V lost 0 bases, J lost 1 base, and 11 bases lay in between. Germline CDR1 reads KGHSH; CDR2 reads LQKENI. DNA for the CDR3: TGTGCCAGCTCACCACCGGTGACCCTAGGCACAGATACGCAGTATTTT. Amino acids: CASSPPVTLGTDTQYF.

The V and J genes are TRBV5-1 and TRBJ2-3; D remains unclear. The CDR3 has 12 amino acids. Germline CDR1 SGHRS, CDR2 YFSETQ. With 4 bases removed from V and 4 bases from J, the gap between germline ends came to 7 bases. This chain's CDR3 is CASSLTADTQYF. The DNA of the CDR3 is TGCGCCAGCAGCCTGACGGCAGATACGCAGTATTTT.

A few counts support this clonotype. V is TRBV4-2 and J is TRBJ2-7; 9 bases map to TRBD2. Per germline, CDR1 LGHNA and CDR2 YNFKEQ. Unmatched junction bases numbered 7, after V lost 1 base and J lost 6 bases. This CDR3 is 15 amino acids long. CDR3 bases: TGTGCCAGCAGCCAAGCCCTAGCGGGGATGGGCGAGCAGTACTTC. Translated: CASSQALAGMGEQYF.

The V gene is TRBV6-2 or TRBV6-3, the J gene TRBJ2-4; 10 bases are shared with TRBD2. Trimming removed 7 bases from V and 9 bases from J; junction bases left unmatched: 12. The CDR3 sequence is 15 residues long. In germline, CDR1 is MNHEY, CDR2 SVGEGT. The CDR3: CASKEIAGGSGIQYF. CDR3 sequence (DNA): TGTGCCAGCAAGGAAATAGCGGGGGGTTCGGGCATTCAGTACTTC.

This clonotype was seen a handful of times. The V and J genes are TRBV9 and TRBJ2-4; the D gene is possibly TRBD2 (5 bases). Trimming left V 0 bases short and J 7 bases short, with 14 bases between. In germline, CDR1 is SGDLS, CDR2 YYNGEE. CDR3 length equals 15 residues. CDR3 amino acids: CASSVGGIGNNIQYF. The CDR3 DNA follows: TGTGCCAGCAGCGTAGGTGGCATCGGGAACAACATTCAGTACTTC.

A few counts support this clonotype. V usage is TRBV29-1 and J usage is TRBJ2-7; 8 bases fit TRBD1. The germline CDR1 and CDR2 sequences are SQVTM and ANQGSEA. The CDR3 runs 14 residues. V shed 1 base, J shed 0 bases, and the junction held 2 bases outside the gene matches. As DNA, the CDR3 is TGCAGCGTTGAAGGACAGGGGAGCTCCTACGAGCAGTACTTC. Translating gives CSVEGQGSSYEQYF.

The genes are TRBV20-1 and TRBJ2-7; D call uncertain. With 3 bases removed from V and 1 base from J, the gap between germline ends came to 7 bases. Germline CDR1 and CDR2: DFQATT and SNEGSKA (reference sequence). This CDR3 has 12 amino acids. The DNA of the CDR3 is TGCAGTGCTAGCACGGGTTCCTACGAGCAGTACTTC. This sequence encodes CSASTGSYEQYF.

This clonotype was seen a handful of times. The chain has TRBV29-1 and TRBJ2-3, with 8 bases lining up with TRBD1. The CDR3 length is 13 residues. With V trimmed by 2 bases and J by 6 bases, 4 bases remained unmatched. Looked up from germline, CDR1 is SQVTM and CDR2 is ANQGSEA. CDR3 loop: CSVERTGPDTQYF. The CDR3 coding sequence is TGCAGCGTTGAAAGGACAGGGCCCGATACGCAGTATTTT.

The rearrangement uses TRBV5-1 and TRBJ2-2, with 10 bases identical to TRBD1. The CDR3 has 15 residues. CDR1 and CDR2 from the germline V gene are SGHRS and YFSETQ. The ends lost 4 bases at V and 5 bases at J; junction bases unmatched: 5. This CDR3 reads CASSTGTGDTGELFF. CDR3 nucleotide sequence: TGCGCCAGCAGCACCGGGACAGGGGATACCGGGGAGCTGTTTTTT.

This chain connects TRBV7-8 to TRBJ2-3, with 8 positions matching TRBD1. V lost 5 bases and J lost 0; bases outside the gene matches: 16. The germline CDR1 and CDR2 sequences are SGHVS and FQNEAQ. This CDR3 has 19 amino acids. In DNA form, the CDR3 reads TGTGCCAGCAGCCATTTAGGGCAGGGGGCTATCCCTAGCACAGATACGCAGTATTTT. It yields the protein CASSHLGQGAIPSTDTQYF.

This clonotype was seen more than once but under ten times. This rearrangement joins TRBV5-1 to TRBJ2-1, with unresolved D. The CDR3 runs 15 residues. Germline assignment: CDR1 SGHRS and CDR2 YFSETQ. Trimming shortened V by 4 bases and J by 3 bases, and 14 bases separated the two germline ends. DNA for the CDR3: TGCGCCAGCAGCCCAGAAAGGGCTCTCTACAATGAGCAGTTCTTC. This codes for CASSPERALYNEQFF.

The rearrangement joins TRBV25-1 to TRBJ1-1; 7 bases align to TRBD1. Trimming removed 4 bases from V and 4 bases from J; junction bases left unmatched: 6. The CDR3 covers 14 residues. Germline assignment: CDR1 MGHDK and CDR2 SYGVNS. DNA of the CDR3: TGTGCCAGCAGTGCCGCGACAGGGAGCACTGAAGCTTTCTTT. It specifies CASSAATGSTEAFF.

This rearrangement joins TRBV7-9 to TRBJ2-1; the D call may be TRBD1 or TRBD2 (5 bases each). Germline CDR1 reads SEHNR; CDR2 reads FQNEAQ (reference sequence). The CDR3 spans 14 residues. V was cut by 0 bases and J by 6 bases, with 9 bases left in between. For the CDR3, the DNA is TGTGCCAGCAGCTTAGCGGGGGTAGGCAATGAGCAGTTCTTC. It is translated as CASSLAGVGNEQFF. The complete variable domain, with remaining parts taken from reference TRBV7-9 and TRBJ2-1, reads DTGVSQNPRHKITKRGQNVTFRCDPISEHNRLYWYRQTLGQGPEFLTYFQNEAQLEKSRLLSDRFSAERPKGSFSTLEIQRTEQGDSAMYLCASSLAGVGNEQFFGPGTRLTVL.

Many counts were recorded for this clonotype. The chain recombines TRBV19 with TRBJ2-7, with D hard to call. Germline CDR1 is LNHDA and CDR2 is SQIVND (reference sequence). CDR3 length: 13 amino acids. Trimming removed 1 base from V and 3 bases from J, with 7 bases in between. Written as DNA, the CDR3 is TGTGCCAGTAGTATAGCCCCCCGCTACGAGCAGTACTTC. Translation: CASSIAPRYEQYF.